These 21 T cell receptor beta chains were sequenced from one sample in a study of T cells in Graves' hyperthyroidism and ophthalmopathy. Amplification yielded TCR beta CDR3 regions, with RNA transcripts as the source. First-round RT-PCR of the TCR CDR3 relied on the HTBI primer set. TCRdb re-derived calls from the multiplex PCR reads in MiXCR, one entry per CDR3 protein. Of a few hundred thousand distinct CDR3 sequences listed, more than 20% are singletons. The specimen was blood. These receptors were collected from a man aged 18 to 29 with Graves' hyperthyroidism.

This clonotype has only a few counts. V and J are TRBV12-3 or TRBV12-4 and TRBJ1-1, with a tentative D call TRBD1 (5 bases). This CDR3 has 15 residues. V lost 3 bases and J 0 bases, leaving 11 bases between the germline ends. Here the CDR3 DNA reads TGTGCCAGCAGTTTTGACAGATTCATGAACACTGAAGCTTTCTTT. Translation: CASSFDRFMNTEAFF.

This chain connects TRBV6-2 or TRBV6-3 to TRBJ2-7; 8 bases map to TRBD2. V dropped 9 bases and J dropped 3; count of bases not matched to a gene: 10. This CDR3 contains 14 residues. The V gene's germline CDR1 is MNHEY and CDR2 SVGEGT. CDR3 residues: CASTHREGFYEQYF. CDR3 nucleotide sequence: TGTGCCAGTACTCACCGGGAGGGGTTCTACGAGCAGTACTTC.

This rearrangement joins TRBV12-3 or TRBV12-4 to TRBJ1-5; weak D call: TRBD1 (5 bases). The ends were cut back, 2 bases at V and 7 bases at J, with 15 bases in the middle. The CDR3 length is 15 residues. For the CDR3, the DNA is TGTGCCAGCAGTTTAAATCCAGGGTTTGGACAGCCCCAGCATTTT. Its protein is CASSLNPGFGQPQHF.

This clonotype was recorded at least ten times. The rearrangement joins TRBV19 to TRBJ1-1; D is ambiguous. This CDR3 contains 14 residues. V was trimmed by 1 base and J by 3 bases, leaving 9 bases between them. Germline values: CDR1 LNHDA, CDR2 SQIVND (reference sequence). This CDR3 reads CASSIGSDYTEAFF. CDR3 nucleotide sequence: TGTGCCAGTAGTATAGGTAGTGACTACACTGAAGCTTTCTTT.

This clonotype was detected ten times or more. A junction end diverges from the germline sequence, so it may reflect a read error. The CDR3 reads CASSLSLGLTQETQYF. Here the CDR3 DNA reads TGTGCTAGCAGCTTATCTCTGGGCTTAACCCAAGAGACCCAGTACTTC. This chain joins TRBV7-7 and TRBJ2-5; D is unresolved. The CDR3 totals 16 residues. In germline, CDR1 is SSHAT, CDR2 FNYEAQ (reference sequence).

This clonotype has a handful of counts. The genes are TRBV3-1 and TRBJ1-1; 10 nucleotides match TRBD1. CDR1 and CDR2 (germline): LGHDT, YNNKEL (reference sequence). The CDR3 extends over 16 amino acids. After removal of 3 bases from V and 4 bases from J, the junction contained 8 bases not matched to a gene. The CDR3 nucleotides are TGTGCCAGCAGCCACGAACCGGGACAGGGGACCACTGAAGCTTTCTTT. Its translation is CASSHEPGQGTTEAFF.

The gene calls are TRBV19 and TRBJ2-1; 10 nucleotides line up with TRBD1. The ends lost 7 bases at V and 5 bases at J; junction bases unmatched: 2. The CDR3 sequence is 13 residues long. Germline-derived CDR1 and CDR2 are LNHDA and SQIVND (reference sequence). The CDR3 reads CASTGTGDNEQFF. CDR3 DNA sequence: TGTGCCAGTACGGGGACAGGGGACAATGAGCAGTTCTTC.

The rearrangement joins TRBV5-1 to TRBJ1-1; the match to TRBD1 covers 8 bases. Unmatched junction bases numbered 9, after V lost 2 bases and J lost 6 bases. The CDR3 is 15 amino acids. Looked up from germline, CDR1 is SGHRS and CDR2 is YFSETQ. CDR3 region: CASSFRTGLFAEAFF. The CDR3, as DNA: TGCGCCAGCAGCTTCAGGACAGGGCTTTTCGCTGAAGCTTTCTTT. The full variable domain, in which reference TRBV5-1 and TRBJ1-1 provide the parts outside the CDR3, is KAGVTQTPRYLIKTRGQQVTLSCSPISGHRSVSWYQQTPGQGLQFLFEYFSETQRNKGNFPGRFSGRQFSNSRSEMNVSTLELGDSALYLCASSFRTGLFAEAFFGQGTRLTVV.

This clonotype was seen more than once but under ten times. The V and J genes are TRBV28 and TRBJ1-2; D not resolved. Trimming took off 4 bases at V and 8 bases at J, with 20 bases between the two ends. Per the germline V gene, CDR1 is MDHEN and CDR2 is SYDVKM. The CDR3 has 15 amino acids. DNA of the CDR3: TGTGCCAGCAGTTCCTCATCATCGGCTCCTGAAGGCTACACCTTC. It specifies CASSSSSSAPEGYTF.

This clonotype was seen at least ten times. The V and J genes are TRBV12-3 or TRBV12-4 and TRBJ2-5; 9 bases line up with TRBD1. The CDR3 extends over 18 amino acids. V lost 4 bases, J lost 4 bases, and 16 bases stayed unmatched. This CDR3 reads CASSYTQAGTGKGETQYF. The DNA for the CDR3 is TGTGCCAGCAGTTACACTCAAGCCGGGACAGGGAAGGGAGAGACCCAGTACTTC.

This clonotype was seen ten or more times. The gene calls are TRBV6-1 and TRBJ2-2, with 11 bases lining up with TRBD2. Germline V gives CDR1 MNHNS, CDR2 SASEGT. J lost 6 bases, V lost 6 bases, and 3 bases had no gene match. The CDR3 runs 14 residues. CDR3 DNA: TGTGCCAGCAGCAAGACTAGCGGGGCCGGGGAGCTGTTTTTT. Amino acids: CASSKTSGAGELFF.

This clonotype was recorded at least ten times. The rearrangement links TRBV5-1 to TRBJ2-7; 8 bases are shared with TRBD1. Losses at the gene ends were 0 bases for V and 3 bases for J; bases not matched to a gene: 8. The CDR3 has 16 residues. The germline gives CDR1 SGHRS, CDR2 YFSETQ. This CDR3 is CASSLVLTGVDYEQYF. The CDR3 DNA reads as TGCGCCAGCAGCTTGGTATTGACAGGGGTCGACTACGAGCAGTACTTC.

This clonotype was detected ten times or more. The chain has TRBV25-1 and TRBJ2-5, with no clear D. V lost 6 bases and J 4 bases, leaving 12 bases between the germline ends. CDR3 size: 13 residues. Germline lookup yields CDR1 MGHDK and CDR2 SYGVNS. The CDR3 coding sequence is TGTGCCAGCAGAAGTACGTTGGGAGAGACCCAGTACTTC. Protein product: CASRSTLGETQYF.

This clonotype was found a few times. V is TRBV6-5 and J is TRBJ1-5; D not certain. Germline V gene sequence: CDR1 MNHEY, CDR2 SVGAGI. The CDR3 is made up of 15 amino acids. V lost 4 bases and J 7 bases, leaving 17 bases between the germline ends. CDR3 bases: TGTGCCAGCAGTTCCCCGGACGAAAGGAGACAGCCCCAGCATTTT. It yields the protein CASSSPDERRQPQHF.

This rearrangement joins TRBV2 to TRBJ1-5; D perhaps matches TRBD1 (5 bases). This CDR3 has 16 amino acids. Germline-derived CDR1 and CDR2 are SNHLY and FYNNEI. V was clipped by 7 bases and J by 2 bases, with 18 bases between them. The CDR3 spells CASTEKRGNGNQPQHF. The CDR3 DNA reads TGTGCCAGCACCGAAAAAAGGGGAAATGGCAATCAGCCCCAGCATTTT.

The sample holds many counts of this clonotype. The V call is TRBV15, the J call TRBJ2-7; a weak D match, TRBD1 (6 bases). The CDR3 has 15 amino acids. The germline V gene encodes CDR1 LNHNV and CDR2 YYDKDF (reference sequence). Trimming stripped 3 bases from V and 2 bases from J, with 14 bases between. CDR3 bases: TGTGCCACCAGCAGGGACAGAGGGCAGACCTACGAGCAGTACTTC. It codes for CATSRDRGQTYEQYF.

This clonotype has ten or more counts. The rearrangement uses TRBV11-2 and TRBJ1-1; the match to TRBD1 covers 10 bases. Germline V lookup: CDR1 SGHAT, CDR2 FQNNGV. Trimming removed 4 bases from V and 7 bases from J; junction bases left unmatched: 12. This CDR3 has 16 amino acids. The CDR3 reads CASSSLGTGEGGEAFF. The CDR3 DNA follows: TGTGCCAGCAGCTCCCTCGGGACAGGGGAAGGGGGTGAAGCTTTCTTT.

There are many counts of this clonotype. The rearrangement uses TRBV15 and TRBJ2-5, with unresolved D. The germline V gene encodes CDR1 LNHNV and CDR2 YYDKDF (reference sequence). The CDR3 is 15 residues long. Trimming took off 2 bases at V and 8 bases at J, with 18 bases between the two ends. The CDR3 region is CATSRLEQSRGTQYF. The CDR3 bases are TGTGCCACCAGCAGATTGGAGCAATCACGAGGAACCCAGTACTTC.

This clonotype has a count of ten or more. This chain links TRBV9 with TRBJ1-3; weak D call: TRBD1 (5 bases). The CDR3 length is 14 residues. Germline V gene sequence: CDR1 SGDLS, CDR2 YYNGEE. Trimming took off 3 bases at V and 1 base at J, with 8 bases between the two ends. CDR3 in amino acids: CASSAGPSGNTIYF. The CDR3 DNA reads TGTGCCAGCAGCGCGGGACCATCTGGAAACACCATATATTTT.

This clonotype was seen repeatedly, ten times or more. This chain uses TRBV4-1 with TRBJ2-2; TRBD2 is a possible D gene (5 bases). Between the trimmed V and J ends, which lost 1 base and 8 bases, there was a span of 11 bases. The CDR3 loop spans 14 amino acids. CDR1 and CDR2 (germline): MGHRA, YSYEKL. The CDR3 here is CASSQGPGGGELFF. The CDR3 region has the DNA TGCGCCAGCAGCCAAGGCCCAGGAGGAGGGGAGCTGTTTTTT.

This clonotype occurred many times. The chain recombines TRBV2 with TRBJ2-7, with TRBD2 as a possible D gene (5 bases). This CDR3 is built from 15 residues. Germline V gives CDR1 SNHLY, CDR2 FYNNEI. The V gene lost 4 bases and the J gene lost 1 base, with 14 bases spanning the gap. The CDR3 nucleotides read TGTGCCAGCAGTGCGGACTTGACTGATTCCTACGAGCAGTACTTC. This translates into CASSADLTDSYEQYF.